The following is a T cell receptor (beta chain) sequence with its context. Sequencing was performed with immunoSEQ multiplex PCR; in TCRdb, only in-frame clones are kept and a portion is missing. The table lists 6,000 to 7,000 clones, about 26% of them singletons, with about 4.1% in the top ten. With roughly 200,000 irradiated, violet-dye-labeled stimulator cells, roughly 200,000 CFSE-labeled responder cells were plated. The germline CDR1 and CDR2 sequences are MNHGY and SVAAGI. The V end lost 6 bases, the J end lost 0 bases, and 15 bases lay between the germline ends. This CDR3 has 16 residues. The data originate from a study of graft-versus-host responses after intestinal transplantation. On the study more broadly: Recipients had multivisceral, liver-intestinal, or isolated intestinal transplants.

Points from the study as a whole: Declines in HvG clones occurring early post-transplant were associated with peak circulating GvH clone levels.

The J gene is TRBJ2-4, the V gene TRBV6-9; D is possibly TRBD1 or TRBD2 (6 bases each). The clonotype originates from a human patient who was an organ donor for intestinal transplantation. Sequenced material: alloreactive CD4+ T cells from a mixed lymphocyte reaction culture, taken before transplantation. The subset was: CFSE-low proliferating T cells sorted from roughly six-day pre-transplant mixed lymphocyte reaction (GvH or HvG direction). CDR3 coding DNA: TGTGCCAGCAGCACAGGGACTCCGATAGCCAAAAACATTCAGTACTTC. Translation: CASSTGTPIAKNIQYF.